A selection of T cell receptor beta chains follows, all from one sample in a study of PD-L1 blockade in urothelial cancer. TCRdb's copy holds only in-frame clones and misses some; the assay was immunoSEQ multiplex PCR. The table lists more than 75,000 clones, roughly 84% of them singletons. Sequencing was performed on PBMCs, taken around atezolizumab (anti-PD-L1) treatment. The receptors were sampled from a man between 60 and 75 years old with urothelial cancer. Both conserved end residues are part of each CDR3. Each record gives: D gene, J gene, V gene, clone size, CDR3 protein, CDR3 DNA. D genes are given only for firm matches. Size is stated for part of the rows, as once, few or many counts, or as a class when the clone is expanded.

TRBD2,TRBJ2-7,TRBV11-2,NA,CASSKIAVLAGGAYEQYF,TGTGCCAGCAGCAAGATAGCAGTGCTAGCGGGAGGAGCCTACGAGCAGTACTTC
NA,TRBJ2-5,TRBV15,NA,CATPRGEVCKETQYF,TGTGCCACCCCCAGGGGGGAGGTCTGTAAAGAGACCCAGTACTTC
NA,TRBJ2-2,TRBV11-1,NA,CASSFAFGGVGELFF,TGTGCCAGCAGCTTCGCGTTCGGGGGTGTCGGGGAGCTGTTTTTT
NA,TRBJ2-7,TRBV7-2,NA,CASSLPHSSYEQYF,TGTGCCAGCAGCCTCCCTCACAGCTCCTACGAGCAGTACTTC
TRBD1,TRBJ2-1,TRBV18,NA,CASSPPGTVYNEQFF,TGTGCCAGCTCACCACCCGGGACAGTTTACAATGAGCAGTTCTTC
TRBD2,TRBJ2-7,TRBV5-1,NA,CASRASGGPYEQYF,TGCGCCAGCCGAGCTAGCGGGGGGCCGTACGAGCAGTACTTC
TRBD1,TRBJ1-4,TRBV6-5,NA,CASGRDSDSEKLFF,TGTGCCAGCGGCCGGGACAGCGATTCCGAAAAACTGTTTTTT
NA,TRBJ2-7,TRBV6-6,NA,CASSSDSHEQYF,TGTGCCAGCAGTTCCGACAGCCACGAGCAGTACTTC
NA,TRBJ1-4,TRBV28,NA,CASSLAQGGHEKLFF,TGTGCCAGCAGTTTGGCGCAGGGAGGACATGAAAAACTGTTTTTT
NA,TRBJ1-1,TRBV14,NA,CASSQDKRRAFF,TGTGCCAGCAGCCAAGATAAAAGGAGAGCTTTCTTT
TRBD2,TRBJ2-3,TRBV9,few,CASSVDGSGGGTDTQYF,TGTGCCAGCAGCGTAGATGGTAGCGGGGGCGGCACAGATACGCAGTATTTT
TRBD2,TRBJ2-2,TRBV7-3,NA,CASSLVARGGATGELFF,TGTGCCAGCAGCTTAGTCGCGCGCGGGGGGGCTACCGGGGAGCTGTTTTTT
TRBD2,TRBJ2-2,TRBV6-6,once,CASSSGGAGTGELFF,TGTGCCAGCAGCTCGGGGGGGGCCGGGACCGGGGAGCTGTTTTTT
TRBD1,TRBJ2-3,TRBV7-6,NA,CASSPGQGAGDTQYF,TGTGCCAGCAGCCCTGGACAGGGGGCAGGAGATACGCAGTATTTT
TRBD1,TRBJ1-2,TRBV5-4,few,CASRQLGGTGHYGYTF,TGTGCCAGCAGGCAATTGGGTGGGACAGGGCACTATGGCTACACCTTC
NA,TRBJ1-1,TRBV14,NA,CASYRTGMNTEAFF,TGTGCCAGCTATAGAACAGGGATGAACACTGAAGCTTTCTTT
TRBD1,TRBJ1-2,TRBV7-3,NA,CASSSYLGRQGDGYTF,TGTGCCAGCAGCTCTTATTTGGGAAGACAGGGGGATGGCTACACCTTC
TRBD1,TRBJ1-6,TRBV29-1,NA,CSVGTGVYNSPLHF,TGCAGCGTTGGGACAGGGGTCTATAATTCACCCCTCCACTTT
TRBD1,TRBJ2-4,TRBV19,NA,CASSVSGQRNIQYF,TGTGCCAGTAGTGTCTCGGGACAGAGAAACATTCAGTACTTC
NA,TRBJ1-5,TRBV19,once,CASSIGQGIGQPQHF,TGTGCCAGTAGTATTGGGCAGGGGATAGGTCAGCCCCAGCATTTT
TRBD1,TRBJ1-5,TRBV6-1,NA,CASSGGTGSHQPQHF,TGTGCCAGCAGTGGCGGGACAGGGAGTCATCAGCCCCAGCATTTT
NA,TRBJ2-5,TRBV10-3,once,CAIGDSPWETQYF,TGTGCCATCGGCGACTCTCCTTGGGAGACCCAGTACTTC
TRBD2,TRBJ2-1,TRBV19,NA,CASSSGVRGVNEQFF,TGTGCCAGTAGTAGCGGCGTGCGGGGGGTGAATGAGCAGTTCTTC
TRBD1,TRBJ1-1,TRBV7-9,NA,CASSSQYRGANTEAFF,TGTGCCAGCAGCTCCCAATACAGGGGGGCGAACACTGAAGCTTTCTTT
NA,TRBJ1-6,TRBV5-1,NA,CASSFSVASSPLHF,TGCGCCAGCAGCTTCTCCGTTGCGAGTTCACCCCTCCACTTT
NA,TRBJ2-3,TRBV2,NA,CASSEPTSSSTDTQYF,TGTGCCAGCAGTGAGCCTACTAGCTCTTCCACAGATACGCAGTATTTT
NA,TRBJ1-2,TRBV11-2,NA,CASSSGERGYGYTF,TGTGCCAGCAGTTCCGGAGAAAGGGGCTATGGCTACACCTTC
TRBD2,TRBJ2-1,TRBV6-1,NA,CASSDPYSGRAGDEQFF,TGTGCCAGCAGTGATCCTTATAGCGGGAGGGCCGGGGATGAGCAGTTCTTC
NA,TRBJ1-1,TRBV6-6,few,CASSYSTANTEAFF,TGTGCCAGCAGTTACTCGACAGCGAACACTGAAGCTTTCTTT
NA,TRBJ1-6,TRBV7-3,NA,CASRSQANTNSPLHF,TGTGCCAGCAGAAGCCAGGCCAACACTAATTCACCCCTCCACTTT
NA,TRBJ2-7,TRBV27,NA,CASSLLSRGHYEQYF,TGTGCCAGCAGTCTTCTCTCAAGGGGTCACTACGAGCAGTACTTC
NA,TRBJ1-2,TRBV14,few,CASSNSRDGYTF,TGTGCCAGCAGCAATAGTCGGGATGGCTACACCTTC
TRBD2,TRBJ2-2,TRBV7-9,NA,CASSSRGGENTGELFF,TGTGCCAGCAGCTCTCGCGGGGGGGAGAACACCGGGGAGCTGTTTTTT
TRBD1,TRBJ2-5,TRBV7-2,once,CASRPGGAFVTQYF,TGTGCCAGCAGACCAGGGGGCGCCTTTGTAACCCAGTACTTC
NA,TRBJ1-5,TRBV7-9,NA,CASSQLNQPQHF,TGTGCCAGCAGCCAACTTAATCAGCCCCAGCATTTT
TRBD1,TRBJ2-7,TRBV30,NA,CAWDRANEQYF,TGTGCCTGGGACAGGGCCAACGAGCAGTACTTC
NA,TRBJ2-7,TRBV6-1,NA,CASSRGRDNSYEQYF,TGTGCCAGCAGCCGCGGCCGGGACAACTCCTACGAGCAGTACTTC
NA,TRBJ1-2,TRBV28,NA,CASRSGSFYGYTF,TGTGCCAGCAGGTCCGGGAGCTTCTATGGCTACACCTTC
TRBD1,TRBJ1-3,TRBV18,NA,CASSPGQGRGGNTIYF,TGTGCCAGCTCACCGGGACAGGGAAGGGGTGGAAACACCATATATTTT
NA,TRBJ2-1,TRBV9,NA,CASTAGGGAHNEQFF,TGTGCCAGCACGGCAGGTGGGGGGGCCCACAATGAGCAGTTCTTC
TRBD2,TRBJ2-1,TRBV9,NA,CASSVVSGGDEQFF,TGTGCCAGCAGCGTAGTTAGCGGGGGGGATGAGCAGTTCTTC
NA,TRBJ1-2,TRBV10-1,NA,CARHGSSGANYGYTF,TGCGCCAGGCATGGGAGCTCGGGGGCTAACTATGGCTACACCTTC
NA,TRBJ2-6,TRBV5-1,NA,CASSGVTGANVLTF,TGCGCCAGCTCAGGGGTGACCGGGGCCAACGTCCTGACTTTC
NA,TRBJ2-1,TRBV14,few,CASSQGVGSLANEQFF,TGTGCCAGCAGCCAAGGGGTCGGGAGCCTCGCGAATGAGCAGTTCTTC
NA,TRBJ1-2,TRBV28,NA,CASASSGVNYGYTF,TGTGCCAGCGCGTCAAGCGGCGTGAACTATGGCTACACCTTC
TRBD2,TRBJ2-1,TRBV5-1,NA,CASSPLGSGGAVEQFF,TGCGCCAGCAGCCCCCTGGGGAGCGGGGGGGCAGTTGAGCAGTTCTTC
TRBD2,TRBJ2-7,TRBV27,once,CASTGYTSGGARYEQYF,TGTGCCAGCACCGGCTATACTAGCGGGGGAGCTAGGTACGAGCAGTACTTC
TRBD1,TRBJ1-4,TRBV5-1,NA,CASSENRQGTSEKLFF,TGCGCCAGCAGCGAAAACCGACAGGGTACGTCTGAAAAACTGTTTTTT
TRBD2,TRBJ2-1,TRBV10-1,NA,CASSELAGGTYNEQFF,TGCGCCAGCAGTGAACTAGCGGGAGGGACTTACAATGAGCAGTTCTTC
TRBD2,TRBJ2-7,TRBV4-1,NA,CASSQDGGTDEQYF,TGCGCCAGCAGCCAGGACGGGGGGACTGACGAGCAGTACTTC
TRBD2,TRBJ2-3,TRBV7-2,few,CASSATSGSKQYF,TGTGCCAGCAGCGCTACTAGCGGGAGCAAGCAGTATTTT
NA,TRBJ2-5,TRBV6-5,once,CASSYSASVGIQYF,TGTGCCAGCAGTTACTCGGCTAGCGTTGGTATCCAGTACTTC